This T cell receptor beta chain was captured in a study of cytomegalovirus exposure and HLA in healthy donors. Regarding this clone: Its antigen is unidentified.

General study findings and limits: Three chains linked to CMV were shown in vitro to be specific for CMV antigens.

The germline gives CDR1 SEHNR, CDR2 FQNEAQ (reference sequence). The CDR3 is made up of 17 amino acids. Between the trimmed V and J ends, which lost 4 bases and 2 bases, there was a span of 21 bases. The PCR used 60 Vbeta and 13 Jbeta primers. Sequencing used immunoSEQ multiplex PCR; TCRdb keeps in-frame clones, though not all of them. The table has about 190,000 clones, about 89% seen once. The V call is TRBV7-9, the J call TRBJ2-7, with a weak D call TRBD1 (5 bases). The sample was PBMCs. The sequence came from a young man in good health and CMV-seronegative. CDR3 sequence (DNA): TGTGCCAGCAGCTCTATATTATCGGACACGATAACCTACGAGCAGTACTTC. It translates to CASSSILSDTITYEQYF.